The 13 T cell receptor beta chains below come from one sample, sequenced in a study of T-cell reconstitution after alpha-beta-depleted transplantation in children. Unique molecular identifiers were built into the TCRbeta library. TCRdb used MiXCR to reprocess the PCR reads, holding one entry per CDR3 protein. The sample holds over 400,000 distinct CDR3 sequences, approximately 12% seen once. The specimen was PBMCs from the stem cell graft donor, collected from the stem cell graft. Receptors were obtained from a human donor who donated a stem cell graft to a child with combined immunodeficiency.

The J gene is TRBJ1-5, the V gene TRBV4-3, with 8 bases aligning to TRBD1. Germline V gene sequence: CDR1 LGHNA, CDR2 YSLEER. The CDR3 spans 16 residues. The junction had 6 bases not matched to a gene; V was cut back by 0 bases and J by 5 bases. CDR3 residues: CASSQDKTGDDQPQHF. The DNA of the CDR3 is TGCGCCAGCAGCCAAGATAAGACAGGGGACGATCAGCCCCAGCATTTT.

The CDR3 DNA follows: TGTGCCAGCAGTCGGGACAGTTCCACCGGGGAGCTGTTTTTT. It translates to CASSRDSSTGELFF. This chain joins TRBV6-2 or TRBV6-3 and TRBJ2-2; the match to TRBD1 covers 7 bases. The CDR3 spans 14 residues. J lost 4 bases, V lost 5 bases, and 4 bases had no gene match. Looked up from germline, CDR1 is MNHEY and CDR2 is SVGEGT.

There are many counts of this clonotype. The chain carries TRBV12-3 or TRBV12-4 and TRBJ1-1, with a weak D call TRBD1 (5 bases). The CDR3 loop spans 13 amino acids. The ends were cut back, 4 bases at V and 10 bases at J, with 16 bases in the middle. The CDR3 coding sequence is TGTGCCAGCAGTTGGTCCCAGGCCCAGGGAGCTTTCTTT. This sequence encodes CASSWSQAQGAFF.

Ten or more counts support this clonotype. CDR3 loop: CASSYSAEQFF. As DNA, the CDR3 is TGTGCCAGCAGTTACTCCGCGGAGCAGTTCTTC. This chain joins TRBV6-2 or TRBV6-3 and TRBJ2-1, with D uncertain. The V end lost 0 bases, the J end lost 10 bases, and 4 bases lay between the germline ends. Germline V gives CDR1 MNHEY, CDR2 SVGEGT. This CDR3 comprises 11 residues.

The sample holds many counts of this clonotype. The chain recombines TRBV20-1 with TRBJ2-7; 8 nucleotides align to TRBD2. V trimming: 1 base; J trimming: 3 bases; junction bases outside the gene matches: 5. CDR1 is DFQATT, CDR2 SNEGSKA, per germline (reference sequence). The CDR3 loop spans 14 amino acids. As DNA, the CDR3 is TGCAGTGCTAGAGTTACGGGACTAGGCTACGAGCAGTACTTC. The encoded protein is CSARVTGLGYEQYF.

This clonotype showed up many times. V usage is TRBV12-3 or TRBV12-4 and J usage is TRBJ2-2; D is unresolved. The CDR3 extends over 13 amino acids. Trimming stripped 6 bases from V and 7 bases from J, with 12 bases between. In nucleotides, the CDR3 is TGTGCCAGCAGCTCAGACCCGAGCGGGGAGCTGTTTTTT. Its translation: CASSSDPSGELFF.

Ten or more counts support this clonotype. The CDR3 protein is CSADREYEQYF. The CDR3 DNA follows: TGCAGTGCGGACCGGGAATACGAGCAGTACTTC. The rearrangement links TRBV20-1 to TRBJ2-7; tentative D call: TRBD2 (5 bases). Trimming removed 6 bases from V and 4 bases from J, with 10 bases in between. Germline V lookup: CDR1 DFQATT, CDR2 SNEGSKA (reference sequence). The CDR3 consists of 11 residues.

This clonotype occurred a few times. J is TRBJ1-2 and V is TRBV20-1; 11 bases are shared with TRBD1. The CDR3 runs 13 residues. CDR1 DFQATT and CDR2 SNEGSKA come from the germline V gene (reference sequence). J was trimmed by 6 bases and V by 6 bases; bases with no gene match: 6. The CDR3 coding sequence is TGCAGTGCCCCTGGACAGGGGGCCGATGGCTACACCTTC. The encoded protein is CSAPGQGADGYTF.

Written as DNA, the CDR3 is TGCAGCGTTGAAGATGCGGGGGTTGAGCAGTTCTTC. Protein product: CSVEDAGVEQFF. The genes are TRBV29-1 and TRBJ2-1; TRBD2 matches at 7 bases. The V and J ends lost 0 bases and 9 bases, in that order; junction bases with no gene match: 2. The CDR3 has 12 amino acids. Germline loops: CDR1 SQVTM, CDR2 ANQGSEA.

In nucleotides, the CDR3 is TGTGCCAGTAGTCCCCTGGGGGGTCCTTCCTACTCTGGGGCCAACGTCCTGACTTTC. The encoded protein is CASSPLGGPSYSGANVLTF. The chain uses TRBV19 and TRBJ2-6; tentative D call: TRBD2 (6 bases). The CDR3 has 19 amino acids. The V gene lost 5 bases and the J gene lost 0 bases, with 20 bases spanning the gap. The germline gives CDR1 LNHDA, CDR2 SQIVND (reference sequence).

This clonotype was found many times. The chain carries TRBV4-2 and TRBJ1-4, with D possibly being TRBD1 (5 bases). Trimming removed 3 bases from V and 5 bases from J, with 16 bases in between. The germline gives CDR1 LGHNA, CDR2 YNFKEQ. The CDR3 runs 16 residues. In DNA, the CDR3 is TGTGCCAGCAGCCAGAGGGGCGGGGATTTAAATGAAAAACTGTTTTTT. It yields the protein CASSQRGGDLNEKLFF.

V gene TRBV5-1 combines with J gene TRBJ2-2; 9 bases are a match to TRBD2. V dropped 2 bases and J dropped 5; count of bases not matched to a gene: 10. The CDR3 loop spans 17 amino acids. CDR1 is SGHRS, CDR2 YFSETQ, per germline. The DNA of the CDR3 is TGCGCCAGCAGCTTTTCTAGCGGGGCCTCGGGTACCGGGGAGCTGTTTTTT. Residues: CASSFSSGASGTGELFF.

The V and J genes are TRBV4-3 and TRBJ2-5; 8 nucleotides agree with TRBD1. Germline-derived CDR1 and CDR2 are LGHNA and YSLEER. V was pared by 3 bases and J by 4 bases, with 13 bases of the junction left unmatched. The CDR3 runs 17 residues. The CDR3 here is CASSHLSNLDRVETQYF. The CDR3, as DNA: TGCGCCAGCAGCCACTTAAGCAATCTGGACAGGGTAGAGACCCAGTACTTC.